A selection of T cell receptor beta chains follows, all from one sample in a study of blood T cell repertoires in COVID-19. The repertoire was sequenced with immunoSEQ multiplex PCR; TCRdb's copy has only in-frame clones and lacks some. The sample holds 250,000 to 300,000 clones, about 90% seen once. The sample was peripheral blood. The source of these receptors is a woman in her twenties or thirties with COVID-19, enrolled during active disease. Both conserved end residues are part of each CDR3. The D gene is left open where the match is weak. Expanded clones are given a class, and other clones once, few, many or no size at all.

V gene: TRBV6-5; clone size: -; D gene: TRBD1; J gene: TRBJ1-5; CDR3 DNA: TGTGCCAGCAGTTACACAGGGGGGAGCAATCAGCCCCAGCATTTT; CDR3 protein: CASSYTGGSNQPQHF
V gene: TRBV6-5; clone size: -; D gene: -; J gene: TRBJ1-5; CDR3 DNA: TGTGCCAGCAGATCATCCAACCAGGGGAATCAGCCCCAGCATTTT; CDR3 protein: CASRSSNQGNQPQHF
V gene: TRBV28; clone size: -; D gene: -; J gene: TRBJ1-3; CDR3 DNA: TGTGCCAGCAGTTTAATTCAGGGGTCAAACACCATATATTTT; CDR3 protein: CASSLIQGSNTIYF
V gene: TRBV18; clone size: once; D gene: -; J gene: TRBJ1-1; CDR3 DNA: TGTGCCAGCTCACCACCAGGGGTCACTGAAGCTTTCTTT; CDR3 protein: CASSPPGVTEAFF
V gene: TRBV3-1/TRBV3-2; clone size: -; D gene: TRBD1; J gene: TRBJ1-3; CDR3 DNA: TGTGCCAGCAGCCAGGCCACAGGGGCAGGACGGAACACCATATATTTT; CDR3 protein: CASSQATGAGRNTIYF
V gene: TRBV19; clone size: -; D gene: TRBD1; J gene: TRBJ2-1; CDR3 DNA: TGTGCCAGTAGTGTCCTTATCCTCGGGGGACAGGGTTTAGGGTCCTACAATGAGCAGTTCTTC; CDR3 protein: CASSVLILGGQGLGSYNEQFF
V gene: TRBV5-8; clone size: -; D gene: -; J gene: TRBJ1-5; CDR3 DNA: TGTGCCAGCTTGGGGAGGGGGAGTCAGCCCCAGCATTTT; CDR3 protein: CASLGRGSQPQHF
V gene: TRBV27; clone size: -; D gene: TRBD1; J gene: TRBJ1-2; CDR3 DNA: TGTGCCAGCTCTGCCGGGACAGGGAACGGCTACACCTTC; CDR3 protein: CASSAGTGNGYTF
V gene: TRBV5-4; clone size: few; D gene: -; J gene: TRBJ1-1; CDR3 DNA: TGTGCCAGCATCTCGGGGGGATCTGAAGCTTTCTTT; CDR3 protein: CASISGGSEAFF
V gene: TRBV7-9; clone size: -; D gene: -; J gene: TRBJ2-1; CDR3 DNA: TGTGCCAGCAGCCCCCAGAGGTACAATGAGCAGTTCTTC; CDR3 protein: CASSPQRYNEQFF
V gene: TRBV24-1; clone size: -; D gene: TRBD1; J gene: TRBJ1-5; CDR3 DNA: TGTGCCACCAGTGACCCTCTACAGGGGACCGCTACTTATAGCAATCAGCCCCAGCATTTT; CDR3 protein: CATSDPLQGTATYSNQPQHF
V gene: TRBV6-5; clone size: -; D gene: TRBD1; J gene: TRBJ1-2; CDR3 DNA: TGTGCCAGCTGCTCCACCTTAACAGGGGCTTATGGCTACACCTTC; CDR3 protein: CASCSTLTGAYGYTF
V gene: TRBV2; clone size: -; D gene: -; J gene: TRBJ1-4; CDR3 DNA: TGTGCCAGCAGTGAATTCCGCAATTACGGGGAAAAACTGTTTTTT; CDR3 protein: CASSEFRNYGEKLFF
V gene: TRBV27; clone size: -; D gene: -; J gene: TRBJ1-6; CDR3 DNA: TGTGCCAGCTCTCCAGGGTTCTCACCCCTCCACTTT; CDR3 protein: CASSPGFSPLHF
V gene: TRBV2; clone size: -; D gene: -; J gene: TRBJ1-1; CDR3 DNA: TGTGCCAGCAGTGTTAACAGGATGAACACTGAAGCTTTCTTT; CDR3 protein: CASSVNRMNTEAFF
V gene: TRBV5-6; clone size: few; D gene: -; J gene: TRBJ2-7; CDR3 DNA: TGTGCCAGCAGCGGAAGGACAGACTATTACGAGCAGTACTTC; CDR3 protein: CASSGRTDYYEQYF
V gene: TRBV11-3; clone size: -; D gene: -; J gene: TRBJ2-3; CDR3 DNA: TGTGCCAGCAGCTTCGCAGGCTCCCTCCCAGGCACAGATACGCAGTATTTT; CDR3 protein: CASSFAGSLPGTDTQYF
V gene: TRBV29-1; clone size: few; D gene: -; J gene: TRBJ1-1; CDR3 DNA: TGCAGCGTTGGAGCAGGGTGGGCGATGAACACTGAAGCTTTCTTT; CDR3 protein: CSVGAGWAMNTEAFF
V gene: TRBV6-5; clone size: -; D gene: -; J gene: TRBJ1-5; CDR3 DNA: TGTGCCAGCAGTTACTCCAGGGTGGGTCAGCCCCAGCATTTT; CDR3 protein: CASSYSRVGQPQHF
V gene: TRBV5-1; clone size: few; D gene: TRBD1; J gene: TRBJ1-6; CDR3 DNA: TGCGCCAGCAGCTTTAGGACAGGTACCGATTCACCCCTCCACTTT; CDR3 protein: CASSFRTGTDSPLHF
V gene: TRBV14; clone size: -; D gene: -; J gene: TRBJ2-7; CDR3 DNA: TGTGCCAGCAGCCAGAGGGACACCCGCACCTACGAGCAGTACTTC; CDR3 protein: CASSQRDTRTYEQYF
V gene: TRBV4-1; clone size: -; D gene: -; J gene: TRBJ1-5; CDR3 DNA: TGCGCCAGCAGCCAAGGGGAGGTATCTCGGCATCAGCCCCAGCATTTT; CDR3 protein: CASSQGEVSRHQPQHF
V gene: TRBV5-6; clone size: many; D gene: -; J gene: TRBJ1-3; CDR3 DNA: TGTGCCAGCAGCTCCCGTGATAATCGGAACACCATATATTTT; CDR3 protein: CASSSRDNRNTIYF
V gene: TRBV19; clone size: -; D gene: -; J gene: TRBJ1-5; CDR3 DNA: TGTGCCAGTAGTATTTCGCAGGGAAGCAATCAGCCCCAGCATTTT; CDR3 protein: CASSISQGSNQPQHF
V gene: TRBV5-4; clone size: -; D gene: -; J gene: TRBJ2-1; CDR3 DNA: TGTGCCTGCGTAGCGGTCCCGGCCTCCTACAATGAGCAGTTCTTC; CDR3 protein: CACVAVPASYNEQFF
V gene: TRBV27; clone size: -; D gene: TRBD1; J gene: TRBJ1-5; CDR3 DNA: TGTGCCAGCAGCTCCGGACAGGGGAGGAACAATCAGCCCCAGCATTTT; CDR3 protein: CASSSGQGRNNQPQHF
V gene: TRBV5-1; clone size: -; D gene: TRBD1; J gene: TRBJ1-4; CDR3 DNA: TGCGCCAGCAGCATACAGGGGGCCAGTAATGAAAAACTGTTTTTT; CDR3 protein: CASSIQGASNEKLFF
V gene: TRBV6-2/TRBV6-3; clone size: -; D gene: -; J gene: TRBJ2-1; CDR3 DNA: TGTGCCAGCAGTTACGACAGCCTTGAGCAGTTCTTC; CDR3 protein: CASSYDSLEQFF
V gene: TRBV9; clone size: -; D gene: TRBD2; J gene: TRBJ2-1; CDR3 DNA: TGTGCCAGCAGCGCCCTCCTAGCGGGGGGCCTAGATGAGCAGTTCTTC; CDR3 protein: CASSALLAGGLDEQFF
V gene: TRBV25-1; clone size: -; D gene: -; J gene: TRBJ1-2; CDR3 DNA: TGTGCCAGCAGTGTCGGAGTCTATGGCTACACCTTC; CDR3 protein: CASSVGVYGYTF
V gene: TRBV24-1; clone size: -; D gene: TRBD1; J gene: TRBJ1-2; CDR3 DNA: TGTGCCACCAGTGACCCGGACAGGGTTCGGGGCTACACCTTC; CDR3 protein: CATSDPDRVRGYTF
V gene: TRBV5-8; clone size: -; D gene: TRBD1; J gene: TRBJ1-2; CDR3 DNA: TGTGCCAGCAGCTTGACAGGGGCCACTAACTATGGCTACACCTTC; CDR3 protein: CASSLTGATNYGYTF
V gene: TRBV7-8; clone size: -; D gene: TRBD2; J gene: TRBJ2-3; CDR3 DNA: TGTGCCAGCAGCTTACCAGCCACTAGCGGGGGGGATAGCACAGATACGCAGTATTTT; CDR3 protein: CASSLPATSGGDSTDTQYF
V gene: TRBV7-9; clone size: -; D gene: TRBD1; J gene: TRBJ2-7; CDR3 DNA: TGTGCCAGCAGCCCTAGGGACAGAATCTACGAGCAGTACTTC; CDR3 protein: CASSPRDRIYEQYF
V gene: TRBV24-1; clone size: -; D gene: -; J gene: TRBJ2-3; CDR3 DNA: TGTGCCACCAGTGATTTGCACAACAGGGTGGGTGGTACAGATACGCAGTATTTT; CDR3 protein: CATSDLHNRVGGTDTQYF
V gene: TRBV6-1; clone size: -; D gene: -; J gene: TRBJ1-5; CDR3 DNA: TGTGCCAGCAGTGAGGTACAGGGAGCTAGCAATCAGCCCCAGCATTTT; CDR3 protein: CASSEVQGASNQPQHF
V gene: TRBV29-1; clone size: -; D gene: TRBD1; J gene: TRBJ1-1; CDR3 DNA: TGCAGCGTTCGAACAGGGGTAACGTGGACTGAAGCTTTCTTT; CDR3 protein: CSVRTGVTWTEAFF
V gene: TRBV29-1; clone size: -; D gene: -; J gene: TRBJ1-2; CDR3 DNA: TGCAGCGTTACAGACTATGGCTACACCTTC; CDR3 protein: CSVTDYGYTF
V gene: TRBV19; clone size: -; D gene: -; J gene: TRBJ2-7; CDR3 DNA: TGTGCCAGTCACCCGACCCAGGGGGGCGAGCAGTACTTC; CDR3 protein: CASHPTQGGEQYF
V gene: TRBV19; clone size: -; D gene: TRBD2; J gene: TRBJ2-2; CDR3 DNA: TGTGCCAGTAGTTATCCAGGGACTACAATAAACACCGGGGAGCTGTTTTTT; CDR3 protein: CASSYPGTTINTGELFF
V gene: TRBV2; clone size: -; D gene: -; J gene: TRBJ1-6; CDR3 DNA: TGTGCCAGCAGTGAATTCGGGGGGAAATCCCTCCACTTT; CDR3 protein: CASSEFGGKSLHF
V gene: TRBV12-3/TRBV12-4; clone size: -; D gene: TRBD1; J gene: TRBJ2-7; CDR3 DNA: TGTGCCAGCTCCTGGGACAGATACGAGCAGTACTTC; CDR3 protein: CASSWDRYEQYF
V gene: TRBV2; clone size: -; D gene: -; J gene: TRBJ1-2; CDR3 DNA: TGTGCCAGCAGCGATACGACAGCCTTCTATGGCTACACCTTC; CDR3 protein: CASSDTTAFYGYTF
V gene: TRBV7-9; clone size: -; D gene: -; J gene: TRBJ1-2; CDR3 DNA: TGTGCCAGCAGCTTGGAAGCGGGGCATGGCTACACCTTC; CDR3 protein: CASSLEAGHGYTF
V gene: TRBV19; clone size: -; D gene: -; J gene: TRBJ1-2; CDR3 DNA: TGTGCCTCCACGGCTTGGGGGGGCTATGGCTACACCTTC; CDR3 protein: CASTAWGGYGYTF
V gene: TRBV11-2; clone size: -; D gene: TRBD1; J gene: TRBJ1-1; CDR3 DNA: TGTGCCAGCGGACTACAGGGGATGGGCAGGTTCGCTGAAGCTTTCTTT; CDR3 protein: CASGLQGMGRFAEAFF
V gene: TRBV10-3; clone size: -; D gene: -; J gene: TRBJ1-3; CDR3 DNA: TGTGCCATCAGTGACCCGGCTGGCAGGGTCCGAAACACCATATATTTT; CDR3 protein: CAISDPAGRVRNTIYF
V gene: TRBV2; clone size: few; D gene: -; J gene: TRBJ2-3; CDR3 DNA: TGTGCCAGCAGTGAATCTTGGACCGGCGGGGCTACGCAGTATTTT; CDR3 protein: CASSESWTGGATQYF
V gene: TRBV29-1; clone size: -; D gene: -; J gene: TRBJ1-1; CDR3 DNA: TGCAGCGCCTACCCTCAGGTTCCTGAAGCTTTCTTT; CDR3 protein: CSAYPQVPEAFF
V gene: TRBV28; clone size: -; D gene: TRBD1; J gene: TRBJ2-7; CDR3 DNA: TGTGCCAGCAGTTTCGCTGGGACAGGGTCCTACGAGCAGTACTTC; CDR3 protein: CASSFAGTGSYEQYF